These 24 T cell receptor beta chains were sequenced from one sample in a study of T-cell reconstitution after alpha-beta-depleted transplantation in children. Library preparation (for TCRbeta) was performed with unique molecular identifiers. Using its own MiXCR run on the PCR reads, TCRdb lists one record per CDR3 protein. Counted here are about 600,000 distinct CDR3 sequences, about 10% occurring once; the ten biggest clones make up approximately 4.1%. Sequenced material: PBMCs from the stem cell graft donor, taken from the stem cell graft. The source of these receptors is a human donor who donated a stem cell graft to a child with acute myeloid leukemia.

Only a few counts were recorded for this clonotype. The chain couples TRBV6-5 to TRBJ2-1, with D possibly matching TRBD2 (6 bases). Trimming took 0 bases from V and 6 from J, leaving 18 bases between them. The germline gives CDR1 MNHEY, CDR2 SVGAGI. The CDR3 spans 17 residues. The CDR3 is CASSYSISGETGNEQFF. CDR3 DNA sequence: TGTGCCAGCAGTTACTCGATCTCGGGGGAGACGGGCAATGAGCAGTTCTTC.

CDR3 sequence (DNA): TGTGCCAGCAGCGCAGCAGAGGGTGAGCAGTTCTTC. Translation: CASSAAEGEQFF. The chain recombines TRBV7-2 with TRBJ2-1; TRBD2 is a possible D gene (5 bases). Germline lookup yields CDR1 SGHTA and CDR2 FQGNSA. V lost 5 bases and J 9 bases, leaving 11 bases between the germline ends. The CDR3 has 12 amino acids.

This chain connects TRBV25-1 to TRBJ1-1; TRBD1 is a possible D gene (6 bases). The V end was cut by 1 base, the J end by 7 bases, with 10 bases between. The germline CDR1 and CDR2 sequences are MGHDK and SYGVNS. CDR3 size: 13 residues. The CDR3 loop is CASSESPQGEAFF. CDR3 in DNA: TGTGCCAGCAGTGAATCCCCACAGGGTGAAGCTTTCTTT.

A few counts support this clonotype. The J gene is TRBJ2-7, the V gene TRBV20-1; tentatively, D is TRBD2 (6 bases). CDR3 size: 15 residues. CDR1 and CDR2 (germline): DFQATT, SNEGSKA (reference sequence). The ends were cut back, 0 bases at V and 1 base at J, with 13 bases in the middle. CDR3 protein: CSARDGRDRSYEQYF. CDR3 nucleotide sequence: TGCAGTGCTAGAGATGGGCGGGACCGTTCCTACGAGCAGTACTTC.

The chain is built from TRBV27 and TRBJ2-7, with TRBD1 as a possible D gene (5 bases). Germline-derived CDR1 and CDR2 are MNHEY and SMNVEV (reference sequence). The CDR3 contains 14 residues. The V gene lost 2 bases and the J gene lost 2 bases, with 10 bases spanning the gap. The CDR3 nucleotides read TGTGCCAGCAGTTTAAGCAGGGCACCCTACGAGCAGTACTTC. Protein: CASSLSRAPYEQYF.

This clonotype turned up a few times. The chain carries TRBV5-1 and TRBJ2-7, with 10 bases matching TRBD2. In germline, CDR1 is SGHRS, CDR2 YFSETQ. Trimming cost V 4 bases and J 5 bases; bases outside gene matches: 12. This CDR3 region has 16 residues. CDR3 in DNA: TGCGCCAGCAGCCCCTCGATACTAGCGGGAATGGACGAGCAGTACTTC. Protein product: CASSPSILAGMDEQYF.

This clonotype was counted a few times. This chain links TRBV20-1 with TRBJ2-2; a possible D gene is TRBD2 (6 bases). CDR1 is DFQATT and CDR2 is SNEGSKA in the germline V gene (reference sequence). This CDR3 comprises 16 residues. V shed 1 base and J shed 4 bases, with 16 bases lying between them. For the CDR3, the DNA is TGCAGTGCTAGAGGATCCCGGGGGAGTATCACCGGGGAGCTGTTTTTT. It specifies CSARGSRGSITGELFF.

V and J are TRBV20-1 and TRBJ2-5; TRBD2 aligns across 8 bases. The CDR3 length is 14 residues. Looked up from germline, CDR1 is DFQATT and CDR2 is SNEGSKA (reference sequence). J gave up 5 bases and V 0 bases, and 5 bases lay outside the gene matches. CDR3 nucleotides: TGCAGTGCTAGAGAGTCGGGGACTAGGGAGACCCAGTACTTC. This encodes CSARESGTRETQYF.

The genes are TRBV5-1 and TRBJ2-5, with TRBD2 matching 9 bases. Germline CDR1 and CDR2: SGHRS and YFSETQ. CDR3 length: 15 amino acids. V was pared by 5 bases and J by 1 base, with 6 bases of the junction left unmatched. CDR3 nucleotide sequence: TGCGCCAGCAGGACGGGGACTAGCACCCAAGAGACCCAGTACTTC. Protein sequence: CASRTGTSTQETQYF.

At least ten counts were recorded for this clonotype. CDR3 residues: CASSYLDEQFF. The CDR3 nucleotides read TGTGCCAGCAGTTACCTAGATGAGCAGTTCTTC. This sequence joins TRBV12-3 or TRBV12-4 and TRBJ2-1; D not resolved. The CDR3 consists of 11 residues. V shed 4 bases and J shed 8 bases, with 6 bases lying between them.

The chain has TRBV3-1 and TRBJ2-7; 9 bases line up with TRBD2. CDR1 and CDR2 from the germline V gene are LGHDT and YNNKEL (reference sequence). This CDR3 contains 18 residues. V gave up 11 bases and J gave up 0 bases; unmatched junction bases: 20. Here the CDR3 reads CAFCSSLRGLAISYEQYF. The CDR3 nucleotides are TGTGCCTTCTGTTCCAGTCTCCGAGGACTAGCGATCTCCTACGAGCAGTACTTC.

J is TRBJ2-5 and V is TRBV2; TRBD2 aligns across 10 bases. The CDR3 is 15 residues long. Germline V gene lookup returns CDR1 SNHLY and CDR2 FYNNEI. The V gene end was trimmed by 3 bases and the J gene end by 4 bases; junction bases not matched to a gene: 5. The CDR3 sequence is CASSDSAGGRETQYF. The CDR3 bases are TGTGCCAGCAGTGACTCAGCGGGGGGGAGAGAGACCCAGTACTTC.

The sample holds a few counts of this clonotype. This chain links TRBV12-3 or TRBV12-4 with TRBJ2-3; no clear D gene. The CDR3 spans 13 residues. Deletions cut 2 bases from V and 2 bases from J, with 5 bases between. The CDR3 here is CASSLTFTDTQYF. The CDR3 DNA is TGTGCCAGCAGTTTAACCTTCACAGATACGCAGTATTTT.

This sequence joins TRBV4-3 and TRBJ1-5; TRBD1 is a possible D gene (6 bases). Germline lookup yields CDR1 LGHNA and CDR2 YSLEER. The CDR3 has 14 amino acids. Between the trimmed V and J ends, which lost 0 bases and 6 bases, there was a span of 9 bases. CDR3 DNA sequence: TGCGCCAGCAGCCAAGAAGGGGGTCTTCAGCCCCAGCATTTT. The encoded protein is CASSQEGGLQPQHF.

In the case of this clonotype: One base away lies a much larger clone, so this may be a sequencing read error. The V call is TRBV20-1, the J call TRBJ2-7, with D tentatively TRBD2 (6 bases). V was cut by 0 bases and J by 6 bases, with 18 bases left in between. There are 15 residues in the CDR3. CDR1 and CDR2 from the germline V gene are DFQATT and SNEGSKA (reference sequence). The CDR3 nucleotides are TGCAGTGCTAGAGATGAACCGGGCAGGGACTGCGAGCAGTACTTC. It codes for CSARDEPGRDCEQYF.

Points on this clonotype: A read error is possible here, since a much larger clone lies one base away. The genes are TRBV20-1 and TRBJ2-3, with 8 positions matching TRBD1. This CDR3 is built from 14 residues. V shed 7 bases and J 2 bases; nucleotides not matched to a gene: 8. Germline CDR1 is DFQATT and CDR2 is SNEGSKA (reference sequence). CDR3 sequence: CSGTDRDTTDTQYF. CDR3 DNA: TGCAGTGGGACGGACAGGGACACCACAGATACGCAGTATTTT.

This clonotype has more than one count but fewer than ten. The chain couples TRBV15 to TRBJ2-2; no clear D. V was cut by 1 base and J by 1 base, with 4 bases left in between. This CDR3 comprises 14 residues. Looked up from germline, CDR1 is LNHNV and CDR2 is YYDKDF (reference sequence). The CDR3 is CATSRVGNTGELFF. CDR3 coding DNA: TGTGCCACCAGCAGAGTTGGGAACACCGGGGAGCTGTTTTTT.

This clonotype was counted between two and nine times. The V and J genes are TRBV20-1 and TRBJ1-2; D perhaps matches TRBD1 (5 bases). This CDR3 comprises 14 residues. The germline V gene encodes CDR1 DFQATT and CDR2 SNEGSKA (reference sequence). The germline V and J ends were trimmed by 6 bases and 5 bases, with 19 bases remaining between them. The chain's CDR3 is CSARLRRGMYGYTF. The CDR3 DNA sequence: TGCAGTGCCAGGCTCAGGCGGGGGATGTATGGCTACACCTTC.

This chain joins TRBV28 and TRBJ1-5; D unresolved. This CDR3 has 15 residues. V dropped 4 bases and J dropped 1 base, with 11 bases sitting between them. CDR1 and CDR2 (germline): MDHEN, SYDVKM. CDR3 bases: TGTGCCAGCAGTTATAAGGGAGGCAGCAATCAGCCCCAGCATTTT. Translated, it gives CASSYKGGSNQPQHF.

This clonotype was seen ten or more times. This chain links TRBV27 with TRBJ2-1, with D perhaps matching TRBD1 (6 bases). Germline lookup yields CDR1 MNHEY and CDR2 SMNVEV (reference sequence). V lost 0 bases to trimming and J lost 7 bases, with 7 bases between them. The CDR3 sequence is 13 residues long. The CDR3 coding sequence is TGTGCCAGCAGTTTATCAGGGGGAAATGAGCAGTTCTTC. Its protein product is CASSLSGGNEQFF.

At least ten counts were recorded for this clonotype. The gene calls are TRBV5-1 and TRBJ1-1; D remains unclear. Germline loops: CDR1 SGHRS, CDR2 YFSETQ. The CDR3 is 14 residues long. V was shortened by 4 bases and J by 1 base, with 11 bases between the two germline ends. CDR3 nucleotides: TGCGCCAGCAGCAGAACCGACTCGAACACTGAAGCTTTCTTT. It encodes CASSRTDSNTEAFF.

The chain is built from TRBV6-1 and TRBJ1-2; 10 positions agree with TRBD1. Germline loops: CDR1 MNHNS, CDR2 SASEGT. The CDR3 totals 15 residues. V lost 7 bases to trimming and J lost 4 bases; unmatched junction nucleotides: 9. The CDR3 is CASNDRGRSGYGYTF. In nucleotides, the CDR3 is TGTGCCAGCAATGACAGGGGGCGAAGCGGCTATGGCTACACCTTC.

This chain uses TRBV29-1 with TRBJ2-3; D is possibly TRBD1 (5 bases). Germline V gene sequence: CDR1 SQVTM, CDR2 ANQGSEA. The CDR3 is 12 amino acids. Trimming shortened V by 7 bases and J by 2 bases, and 10 bases separated the two germline ends. The CDR3 bases are TGCAGCGATCGACAGTCCACAGATACGCAGTATTTT. Residues: CSDRQSTDTQYF.

V is TRBV19 and J is TRBJ2-5; D not resolved. This CDR3 comprises 13 residues. CDR1 and CDR2 from the germline V gene are LNHDA and SQIVND (reference sequence). Trimming pared 8 bases from V and 0 bases from J, leaving 10 bases between. The CDR3 sequence is CASAPEYQETQYF. The DNA of the CDR3 is TGTGCCAGTGCCCCGGAGTACCAAGAGACCCAGTACTTC.